This record covers a single T cell receptor beta chain. Construction of the TCRbeta library involved unique molecular identifiers. TCRdb redid the calling of the PCR reads with MiXCR, one entry per CDR3 protein. This sample has roughly 220,000 distinct CDR3 sequences, with more than 10% found just once. With 5 bases removed from V and 4 bases from J, the gap between germline ends came to 14 bases. CDR3 length equals 15 residues. Germline loops: CDR1 SGHVS, CDR2 FNYEAQ. These data are taken from a study of T-cell reconstitution after alpha-beta-depleted transplantation in children. This clonotype originated in a human donor who donated a stem cell graft to a child with acute lymphoblastic leukemia. This material consisted of PBMCs from the stem cell graft donor, taken from the stem cell graft. This chain uses TRBV7-6 with TRBJ2-2; a weak D match, TRBD2 (5 bases). This CDR3 reads CASSPIASGTGELFF. The CDR3, as DNA: TGTGCCAGCAGCCCCATAGCGTCGGGCACCGGGGAGCTGTTTTTT.